The 29 T cell receptor beta chains reported below all come from one sample, sequenced in a study of T cell changes during pregnancy in multiple sclerosis. Using immunoSEQ multiplex PCR, the repertoire was profiled, and TCRdb retains in-frame clones only, with some absent. The sample shows 61,000 or so clones, around 93% of them seen only once. Sequenced material: CD4+ T cells from peripheral blood mononuclear cells, taken before pregnancy. These TCRs come from a female donor with multiple sclerosis, enrolled in a pregnancy study.

The genes are TRBV6-5 and TRBJ2-1; 8 bases match TRBD2. Per germline, CDR1 MNHEY and CDR2 SVGAGI. The J segment lost 9 bases and the V segment lost 5 bases, leaving 12 bases of the junction unmatched. CDR3 length: 15 residues. The CDR3 loop reads CASSAPTGTSIEQFF. The CDR3 coding sequence is TGTGCCAGCAGTGCACCAACCGGGACTAGTATTGAGCAGTTCTTC.

The rearrangement joins TRBV7-2 to TRBJ2-1, with 9 bases identical to TRBD2. The trim removed 6 bases at V and 5 bases at J, leaving 5 bases unmatched. This CDR3 is built from 14 residues. The germline V gene has CDR1 SGHTA and CDR2 FQGNSA. CDR3 sequence (DNA): TGTGCCAGCAGTGCTAGCGGGATGCACAATGAGCAGTTCTTC. As protein: CASSASGMHNEQFF.

The chain recombines TRBV5-1 with TRBJ2-7; D perhaps matches TRBD1 (6 bases). V lost 4 bases and J 5 bases, leaving 16 bases between the germline ends. Germline CDR1 reads SGHRS; CDR2 reads YFSETQ. The length of the CDR3 is 14 residues. In DNA, the CDR3 is TGCGCCAGCAGCCTGGGGGCGTACGGGGACGAGCAGTACTTC. Amino acid sequence: CASSLGAYGDEQYF.

The V and J genes are TRBV2 and TRBJ2-7; maybe TRBD2 (5 bases). The length of the CDR3 is 13 residues. CDR1 SNHLY and CDR2 FYNNEI come from the germline V gene. The V gene lost 3 bases and the J gene lost 5 bases, with 11 bases spanning the gap. CDR3 nucleotides: TGTGCCAGCAGTGATAAAACTAGTCACGAGCAGTACTTC. It yields the protein CASSDKTSHEQYF.

The chain uses TRBV4-3 and TRBJ2-6; no clear D. From germline, CDR1 is LGHNA and CDR2 YSLEER. The CDR3 extends over 15 amino acids. V lost 1 base to trimming and J lost 4 bases, with 8 bases between them. The DNA of the CDR3 is TGCGCCAGCAGCCAAGGAGGTGTCGGGGCCAACGTCCTGACTTTC. Its translation: CASSQGGVGANVLTF.

In its sample, this clone was seen once. The chain joins TRBV2 to TRBJ2-1; 10 bases fit TRBD2. V was pared by 2 bases and J by 10 bases, with 5 bases of the junction left unmatched. This CDR3 has 14 residues. CDR1 is SNHLY, CDR2 FYNNEI, per germline. CDR3 region: CASSEWLAGDEQFF. As DNA, the CDR3 is TGTGCCAGCAGTGAATGGCTAGCGGGAGACGAGCAGTTCTTC.

The genes are TRBV11-2 and TRBJ2-2, with D tentatively TRBD2 (5 bases). Per the germline V gene, CDR1 is SGHAT and CDR2 is FQNNGV. This CDR3 comprises 15 residues. V gave up 3 bases and J gave up 1 base, with 9 bases separating them. This CDR3 reads CASSFLAGNTGELFF. CDR3 bases: TGTGCCAGCAGCTTCCTCGCGGGGAACACCGGGGAGCTGTTTTTT.

This chain uses TRBV29-1 with TRBJ1-1, with D hard to call. The CDR3 extends over 12 amino acids. V lost 4 bases to trimming and J lost 5 bases, with 11 bases between them. The germline V gene has CDR1 SQVTM and CDR2 ANQGSEA. CDR3 coding DNA: TGCAGCGTTGTTGGTGAGGGAACTGAAGCTTTCTTT. Protein product: CSVVGEGTEAFF.

This chain uses TRBV11-1 with TRBJ2-2, with D possibly being TRBD2 (5 bases). Trimming left V 1 base short and J 1 base short, with 13 bases between. The CDR3 totals 17 residues. Germline CDR1 is SGHAT and CDR2 is FQDESV (reference sequence). The CDR3 nucleotides read TGTGCCAGCAGCTTAGAACGCAGAGGGTTGAACACCGGGGAGCTGTTTTTT. Its protein is CASSLERRGLNTGELFF.

V gene TRBV18 combines with J gene TRBJ2-2, with 11 bases identical to TRBD2. Germline V CDR1 and CDR2: KGHSH, LQKENI. Trimming took 2 bases from V and 5 from J; bases not matched to a gene: 7. The CDR3 length is 17 residues. The CDR3 sequence is CASSPLALAGATGELFF. The CDR3, as DNA: TGTGCCAGCTCACCATTGGCACTAGCGGGAGCGACCGGGGAGCTGTTTTTT.

A single count supports this clone. The rearrangement links TRBV2 to TRBJ2-4; TRBD2 agrees at 9 bases. Germline values: CDR1 SNHLY, CDR2 FYNNEI. The CDR3 loop spans 14 amino acids. J gave up 12 bases and V 4 bases, and 10 bases lay outside the gene matches. The CDR3 reads CASSGLGLAFNQYF. The CDR3 coding sequence is TGTGCCAGCAGTGGATTGGGACTAGCTTTCAATCAGTACTTC.

The genes are TRBV28 and TRBJ2-5; D might be TRBD2 (6 bases). The germline V gene has CDR1 MDHEN and CDR2 SYDVKM. The CDR3 is 16 amino acids. V was cut by 4 bases and J by 0 bases, with 15 bases left in between. CDR3 coding DNA: TGTGCCAGCAGTTGGGACTGGGACGGAGACCAAGAGACCCAGTACTTC. It translates to CASSWDWDGDQETQYF.

The chain combines TRBV6-1 with TRBJ1-2, with 9 bases aligning to TRBD1. The CDR3 extends over 15 amino acids. Germline CDR1 is MNHNS and CDR2 is SASEGT. With V trimmed by 6 bases and J by 2 bases, 7 bases remained unmatched. The chain's CDR3 is CASRTGGSGNYGYTF. The CDR3 DNA follows: TGTGCCAGCAGGACAGGGGGATCGGGAAACTATGGCTACACCTTC.

The gene calls are TRBV18 and TRBJ2-1; 14 bases line up with TRBD2. This CDR3 is 17 amino acids long. V lost 3 bases and J lost 4; bases outside the gene matches: 5. Germline CDR1 KGHSH, CDR2 LQKENI. CDR3 amino acids: CASSPGGLAGVYNEQFF. CDR3 nucleotide sequence: TGTGCCAGCTCACCGGGGGGACTAGCGGGAGTGTACAATGAGCAGTTCTTC.

The chain carries TRBV6-5 and TRBJ2-3; 13 bases align to TRBD2. CDR1 MNHEY and CDR2 SVGAGI come from the germline V gene. The CDR3 is made up of 15 amino acids. With V trimmed by 4 bases and J by 7 bases, 5 bases remained unmatched. Written as DNA, the CDR3 is TGTGCCAGCAGTTCCAGGACTAGCGGGAGTTATACGCAGTATTTT. The encoded protein is CASSSRTSGSYTQYF.

This clone appeared a single time. V usage is TRBV28 and J usage is TRBJ2-5, with TRBD2 matching over 8 bases. Germline V CDR1 and CDR2: MDHEN, SYDVKM. V gave up 7 bases and J gave up 5 bases; unmatched junction bases: 6. The CDR3 covers 13 residues. The CDR3: CASTKSGSETQYF. Written as DNA, the CDR3 is TGTGCCAGCACTAAAAGCGGGAGTGAGACCCAGTACTTC.

The chain joins TRBV11-2 to TRBJ1-2, with a weak D call TRBD1 (6 bases). The germline CDR1 and CDR2 sequences are SGHAT and FQNNGV. The CDR3 length is 14 residues. Trimming took off 4 bases at V and 2 bases at J, with 11 bases between the two ends. CDR3 protein: CASSSLGQNYGYTF. CDR3 nucleotides: TGTGCCAGCAGCTCGCTGGGACAAAACTATGGCTACACCTTC.

The rearrangement joins TRBV19 to TRBJ2-7; possibly TRBD1 for D (6 bases). Germline assignment: CDR1 LNHDA and CDR2 SQIVND (reference sequence). V was trimmed by 5 bases and J by 4 bases, leaving 21 bases between them. This CDR3 spans 16 amino acids. The CDR3, as DNA: TGTGCCAGTAGTGCACCATCAGGGACAAAACAGTACGAGCAGTACTTC. It translates to CASSAPSGTKQYEQYF.

The chain uses TRBV28 and TRBJ1-4, with D perhaps matching TRBD1 (6 bases). The CDR3 has 15 residues. In germline, CDR1 is MDHEN, CDR2 SYDVKM. V lost 4 bases and J 7 bases, leaving 16 bases between the germline ends. CDR3 in amino acids: CASSSPGQGSEKLFF. The DNA for the CDR3 is TGTGCCAGCAGTTCGCCGGGACAAGGGAGTGAAAAACTGTTTTTT.

V is TRBV7-9 and J is TRBJ1-2; D unresolved. The germline gives CDR1 SEHNR, CDR2 FQNEAQ (reference sequence). CDR3 length equals 15 residues. V was pared by 1 base and J by 8 bases, with 17 bases between. The CDR3 nucleotides read TGTGCCAGCAGCTTAGAAATAACCGAGAGGCGCGGCTACACCTTC. Protein: CASSLEITERRGYTF.

The J gene is TRBJ1-2, the V gene TRBV18, with D possibly TRBD1 on 5 matching bases. The germline CDR1 and CDR2 sequences are KGHSH and LQKENI. The CDR3 covers 14 residues. The V gene lost 4 bases and the J gene lost 4 bases, with 13 bases spanning the gap. In nucleotides, the CDR3 is TGTGCCAGCTCACTATTGGGGACTCTCTATGGCTACACCTTC. Translating it yields CASSLLGTLYGYTF.

The V call is TRBV7-6, the J call TRBJ1-3; D remains ambiguous. There are 16 residues in the CDR3. The germline V and J ends were trimmed by 3 bases and 0 bases, with 12 bases remaining between them. CDR1 and CDR2 from the germline V gene are SGHVS and FNYEAQ. DNA of the CDR3: TGTGCCAGCAGCTTCGGGAGAGACCGCTCTGGAAACACCATATATTTT. This codes for CASSFGRDRSGNTIYF. Filled out from reference TRBV7-6 and TRBJ1-3, the complete variable domain reads GAGVSQSPRYKVTKRGQDVALRCDPISGHVSLYWYRQALGQGPEFLTYFNYEAQQDKSGLPNDRFSAERPEGSISTLTIQRTEQRDSAMYRCASSFGRDRSGNTIYFGEGSWLTVV.

This sequence joins TRBV2 and TRBJ2-5; D possibly corresponds to TRBD2 (8 bases). The germline CDR1 and CDR2 sequences are SNHLY and FYNNEI. V was trimmed by 8 bases and J by 2 bases, leaving 21 bases between them. The CDR3 has 16 residues. The CDR3 spells CASSTGGGFAQETQYF. Written as DNA, the CDR3 is TGTGCCAGCTCGACGGGAGGGGGCTTCGCTCAAGAGACCCAGTACTTC.

The count of this clone is one. The V call is TRBV5-6, the J call TRBJ2-4, with D perhaps TRBD2 (6 bases). The germline CDR1 and CDR2 sequences are SGHDT and YYEEEE. CDR3 length: 14 residues. V dropped 1 base and J dropped 6 bases, with 11 bases sitting between them. The DNA of the CDR3 is TGTGCCAGCAGCTTGAGGCTAGCGAGAAACATTCAGTACTTC. This sequence encodes CASSLRLARNIQYF.

The V call is TRBV19, the J call TRBJ2-1; tentative D call: TRBD2 (5 bases). Germline values: CDR1 LNHDA, CDR2 SQIVND (reference sequence). The CDR3 has 16 amino acids. Trimming removed 3 bases from V and 1 base from J, with 13 bases in between. The chain's CDR3 is CASSIGGLGSYNEQFF. The CDR3 DNA sequence: TGTGCCAGTAGTATTGGAGGTCTCGGATCCTACAATGAGCAGTTCTTC.

This clone was counted a single time. The genes are TRBV6-1 and TRBJ2-3; D is ambiguous. The germline gives CDR1 MNHNS, CDR2 SASEGT. This CDR3 comprises 15 residues. Trimming removed 1 base from V and 2 bases from J, with 10 bases in between. CDR3 in amino acids: CASSEVRSTTDTQYF. Here the CDR3 DNA reads TGTGCCAGCAGTGAAGTTAGGAGTACCACAGATACGCAGTATTTT.

V is TRBV7-2 and J is TRBJ1-1; D ambiguous. CDR1 and CDR2 (germline): SGHTA, FQGNSA. The CDR3 has 14 amino acids. V lost 5 bases to trimming and J lost 5 bases, with 15 bases between them. DNA for the CDR3: TGTGCCAGCAGCAACCAGCCAACGGGGACTGAAGCTTTCTTT. Translated: CASSNQPTGTEAFF. The full variable domain, completed using reference TRBV7-2 and TRBJ1-1, is GAGVSQSPSNKVTEKGKDVELRCDPISGHTALYWYRQSLGQGLEFLIYFQGNSAPDKSGLPSDRFSAERTGGSVSTLTIQRTQQEDSAVYLCASSNQPTGTEAFFGQGTRLTVV.

This clone appeared a single time. V and J are TRBV5-4 and TRBJ2-6; tentative D call: TRBD1 (6 bases). CDR3 length equals 19 residues. The germline V gene encodes CDR1 SGHNT and CDR2 YYREEE (reference sequence). V lost 3 bases, J lost 0 bases, and 19 bases lay in between. CDR3 in amino acids: CASSSGSVGHLSGANVLTF. CDR3 sequence (DNA): TGTGCCAGCAGCTCCGGTTCAGTGGGACACCTCTCTGGGGCCAACGTCCTGACTTTC.

This chain connects TRBV14 to TRBJ1-2; 9 nucleotides match TRBD1. After removal of 0 bases from V and 4 bases from J, the junction contained 24 bases not matched to a gene. The CDR3 runs 22 residues. Germline values: CDR1 SGHDN, CDR2 FVKESK. The CDR3 loop reads CASSQDRGQGEILAGLIYGYTF. Here the CDR3 DNA reads TGTGCCAGCAGCCAAGATCGGGGACAGGGCGAGATACTCGCGGGATTGATCTATGGCTACACCTTC.